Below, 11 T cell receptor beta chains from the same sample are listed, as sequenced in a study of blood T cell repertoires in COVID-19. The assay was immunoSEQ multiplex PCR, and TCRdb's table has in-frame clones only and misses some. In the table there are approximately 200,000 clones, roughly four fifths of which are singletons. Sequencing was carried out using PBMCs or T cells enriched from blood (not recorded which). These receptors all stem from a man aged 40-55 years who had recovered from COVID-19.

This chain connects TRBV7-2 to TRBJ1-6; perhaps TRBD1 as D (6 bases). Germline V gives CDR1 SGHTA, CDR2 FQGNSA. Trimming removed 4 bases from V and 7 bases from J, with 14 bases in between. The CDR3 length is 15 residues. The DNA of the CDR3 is TGTGCCAGCAGCTCCGACAGGTCCCCAAATTCACCCCTCCACTTT. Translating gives CASSSDRSPNSPLHF.

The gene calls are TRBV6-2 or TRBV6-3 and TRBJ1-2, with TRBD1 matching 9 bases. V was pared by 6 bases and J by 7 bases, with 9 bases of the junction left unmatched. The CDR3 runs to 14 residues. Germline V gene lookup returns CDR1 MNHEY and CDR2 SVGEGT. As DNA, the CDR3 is TGTGCCAGCAGCGACAGGGGGGCAGTAGTTGGCTACACCTTC. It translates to CASSDRGAVVGYTF.

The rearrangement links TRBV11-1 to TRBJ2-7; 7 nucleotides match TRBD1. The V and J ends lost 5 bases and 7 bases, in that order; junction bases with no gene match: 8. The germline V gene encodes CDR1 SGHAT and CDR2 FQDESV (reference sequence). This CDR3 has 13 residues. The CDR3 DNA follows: TGTGCCAGCAGCCCTACCGGGACAGCAGAGCAGTACGTC. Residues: CASSPTGTAEQYV.

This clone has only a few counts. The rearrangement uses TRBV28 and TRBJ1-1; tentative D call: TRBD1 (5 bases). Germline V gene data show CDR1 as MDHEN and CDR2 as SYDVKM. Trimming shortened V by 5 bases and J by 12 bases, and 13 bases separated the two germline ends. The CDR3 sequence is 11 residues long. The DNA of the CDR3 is TGTGCCAGCAGTACAGACAGAAGCCCTTTCTTT. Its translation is CASSTDRSPFF. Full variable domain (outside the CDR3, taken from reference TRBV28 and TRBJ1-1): DVKVTQSSRYLVKRTGEKVFLECVQDMDHENMFWYRQDPGLGLRLIYFSYDVKMKEKGDIPEGYSVSREKKERFSLILESASTNQTSMYLCASSTDRSPFFGQGTRLTVV.

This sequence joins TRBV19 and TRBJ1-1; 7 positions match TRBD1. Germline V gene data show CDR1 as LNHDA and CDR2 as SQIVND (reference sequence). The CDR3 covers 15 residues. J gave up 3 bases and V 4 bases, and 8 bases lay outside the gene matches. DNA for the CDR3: TGTGCCAGTAGTACGCTACAGGGGTTGGACACTGAAGCTTTCTTT. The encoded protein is CASSTLQGLDTEAFF.

CDR3 sequence: CASSLGGGRADEQYF. CDR3 bases: TGTGCCAGCAGCTTAGGAGGCGGGAGGGCCGACGAGCAGTACTTC. The chain combines TRBV11-2 with TRBJ2-7, with 9 bases identical to TRBD2. The CDR3 loop spans 15 amino acids. Germline V gene lookup returns CDR1 SGHAT and CDR2 FQNNGV. Trimming took 1 base from V and 5 from J; bases not matched to a gene: 6.

The CDR3 here is CASSPAEGKGWTGELFF. The CDR3 region has the DNA TGTGCCAGCAGTCCGGCCGAGGGAAAGGGATGGACCGGGGAGCTGTTTTTT. The rearrangement links TRBV14 to TRBJ2-2, with a weak D call TRBD2 (5 bases). There are 17 residues in the CDR3. Germline CDR1 and CDR2: SGHDN and FVKESK. V was clipped by 6 bases and J by 5 bases, with 22 bases between them.

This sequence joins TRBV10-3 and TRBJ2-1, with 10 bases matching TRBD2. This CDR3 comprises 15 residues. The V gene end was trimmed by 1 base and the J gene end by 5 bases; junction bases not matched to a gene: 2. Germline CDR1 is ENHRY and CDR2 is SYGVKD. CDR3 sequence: CAISEYSGGNNEQFF. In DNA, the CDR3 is TGTGCCATCAGTGAGTATAGCGGGGGGAACAATGAGCAGTTCTTC.

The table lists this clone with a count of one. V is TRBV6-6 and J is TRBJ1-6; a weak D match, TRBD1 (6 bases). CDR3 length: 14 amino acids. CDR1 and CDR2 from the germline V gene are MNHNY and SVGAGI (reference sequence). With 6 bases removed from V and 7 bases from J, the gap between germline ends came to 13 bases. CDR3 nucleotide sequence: TGTGCCAGCAGCCGGGACATGAGAAATTCACCCCTCCACTTT. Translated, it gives CASSRDMRNSPLHF.

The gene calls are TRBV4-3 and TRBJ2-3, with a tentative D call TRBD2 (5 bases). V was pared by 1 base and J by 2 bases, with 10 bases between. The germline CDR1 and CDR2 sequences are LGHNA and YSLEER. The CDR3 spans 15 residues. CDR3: CASSQVRGNTDTQYF. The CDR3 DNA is TGCGCCAGCAGCCAAGTCCGGGGAAACACAGATACGCAGTATTTT.

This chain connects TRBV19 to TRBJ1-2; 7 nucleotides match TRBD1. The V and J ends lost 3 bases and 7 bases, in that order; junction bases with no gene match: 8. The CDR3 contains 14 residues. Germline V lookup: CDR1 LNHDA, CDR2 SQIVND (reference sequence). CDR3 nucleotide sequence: TGTGCCAGTAGTATTAATTACAGGGGCGGTGGCTACACCTTC. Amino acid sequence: CASSINYRGGGYTF.